This passage covers 22 T cell receptor beta chains from one sample sequenced in a study of Graves' ophthalmopathy and Graves' hyperthyroidism. Amplification of the TCR beta CDR3 regions used RNA transcripts (as template). First-round RT-PCR with HTBI primers preceded a second-round multiplex PCR. TCRdb used MiXCR to reprocess the multiplex PCR reads, holding one entry per CDR3 protein. Among a few hundred thousand distinct CDR3 sequences listed, roughly 39% were seen once. The sequenced material came from peripheral blood or thyroid tissue (not recorded which). All receptors derive from an adult man with Graves' hyperthyroidism.

The rearrangement joins TRBV5-1 to TRBJ2-6, with TRBD2 identical over 10 bases. The length of the CDR3 is 17 residues. Germline CDR1 and CDR2: SGHRS and YFSETQ. The trim removed 4 bases at V and 1 base at J, leaving 5 bases unmatched. The CDR3 sequence is CASSGSGGASGANVLTF. The CDR3 DNA follows: TGCGCCAGCAGCGGCAGCGGGGGGGCGTCTGGGGCCAACGTCCTGACTTTC.

This clonotype came up many times. The chain carries TRBV6-5 and TRBJ1-2; TRBD1 agrees at 8 bases. V gave up 6 bases and J gave up 4 bases; unmatched junction bases: 13. CDR3 length equals 16 residues. Germline CDR1 MNHEY, CDR2 SVGAGI. CDR3 sequence reads: CASRHADRGVSYGYTF. In nucleotides, the CDR3 is TGTGCCAGCAGACACGCCGACAGGGGAGTGAGCTATGGCTACACCTTC.

In the case of this clonotype: The junction departs from germline at one end; a sequencing error may be responsible. V gene TRBV6-5 combines with J gene TRBJ1-1, with a tentative D call TRBD1 (6 bases). The germline V gene encodes CDR1 MNHEY and CDR2 SVGAGI. This CDR3 has 15 amino acids. The CDR3 DNA reads as TGTGCCAGCAGTTCTGTGGGGGGGCCGAACAATGAAGCTTTCTTT. It codes for CASSSVGGPNNEAFF.

This clonotype was found a few times. CDR3 sequence: CASSPDRATATNEKLFF. In DNA, the CDR3 is TGTGCCAGCAGCCCAGACAGGGCAACAGCAACTAATGAAAAACTGTTTTTT. V and J are TRBV27 and TRBJ1-4; 7 positions match TRBD1. The CDR3 has 17 residues. Germline V gene data show CDR1 as MNHEY and CDR2 as SMNVEV (reference sequence). V was clipped by 6 bases and J by 0 bases; unmatched bases: 10.

A word on this clonotype: At one end the junction does not follow the germline gene, possibly because of a read error. The V call is TRBV19, the J call TRBJ2-7; 13 bases align to TRBD2. CDR1 is LNHDA, CDR2 SQIVND, per germline (reference sequence). There are 12 residues in the CDR3. The CDR3 nucleotides are TGTGCCAGTGGTACTAGCGGGAGGGGGGAGTTCTTC. Protein sequence: CASGTSGRGEFF.

This clonotype was picked up many times. For the CDR3, the DNA is TGCAGCGTCGTACGGGACAGGGGGCAGGCTGAAGCTTTCTTT. This translates into CSVVRDRGQAEAFF. The chain joins TRBV29-1 to TRBJ1-1; 12 positions agree with TRBD1. Germline V lookup: CDR1 SQVTM, CDR2 ANQGSEA. V was pared by 6 bases and J by 6 bases, with 8 bases of the junction left unmatched. This CDR3 has 14 residues.

This chain connects TRBV6-2 or TRBV6-3 to TRBJ2-5, with TRBD1 matching 7 bases. V lost 5 bases to trimming and J lost 9 bases; unmatched junction nucleotides: 6. This CDR3 contains 12 residues. CDR1 is MNHEY, CDR2 SVGEGT, per germline. The CDR3 is CASSRTGTAQYF. The DNA for the CDR3 is TGTGCCAGCAGTAGAACCGGGACAGCCCAGTACTTC.

The rearrangement links TRBV5-1 to TRBJ2-2, with 10 nucleotides matching TRBD1. Per the germline V gene, CDR1 is SGHRS and CDR2 is YFSETQ. The V and J ends lost 4 bases and 6 bases, in that order; junction bases with no gene match: 12. The CDR3 loop spans 17 amino acids. The CDR3: CASSLRQTGGLAGELFF. CDR3 bases: TGCGCCAGCAGCCTCAGACAGACAGGGGGCTTGGCCGGGGAGCTGTTTTTT.

This clonotype was detected ten times or more. This chain connects TRBV9 to TRBJ1-3; D might be TRBD1 (6 bases). CDR1 is SGDLS, CDR2 YYNGEE, per germline. The CDR3 length is 15 residues. V was pared by 0 bases and J by 10 bases, with 17 bases between. The CDR3 loop reads CASSVGRTAGGTIYF. The CDR3 DNA reads as TGTGCCAGCAGCGTAGGAAGGACAGCCGGGGGGACCATATATTTT.

This clonotype was observed at least ten times. The chain joins TRBV12-5 to TRBJ1-3; D perhaps matches TRBD1 (5 bases). This CDR3 comprises 18 residues. The V gene's germline CDR1 is LGHNT and CDR2 FRNRAP. V was cut by 6 bases and J by 1 base, with 22 bases left in between. The CDR3 sequence: CASGKTEPGTESGNTIYF. For the CDR3, the DNA is TGTGCTAGTGGCAAGACCGAACCCGGGACCGAGTCTGGAAACACCATATATTTT.

CDR3 region: CSASSSLDTQYF. The CDR3 DNA sequence: TGCAGTGCTAGTAGTTCGTTGGATACGCAGTATTTT. The rearrangement uses TRBV20-1 and TRBJ2-3; D is unclear. Trimming removed 3 bases from V and 6 bases from J, with 10 bases in between. Germline lookup yields CDR1 DFQATT and CDR2 SNEGSKA (reference sequence). The CDR3 length is 12 residues.

This clonotype was detected only a few times. This chain uses TRBV5-1 with TRBJ2-1; D perhaps matches TRBD2 (5 bases). Germline CDR1 reads SGHRS; CDR2 reads YFSETQ. The length of the CDR3 is 13 residues. Trimming shortened V by 4 bases and J by 8 bases, and 13 bases separated the two germline ends. The CDR3 bases are TGCGCCAGCAGCCCGACACTAGGCGATGAGCAGTTCTTC. Protein sequence: CASSPTLGDEQFF.

This clonotype was found a few times. The V and J genes are TRBV5-5 and TRBJ2-6, with TRBD1 as a possible D gene (6 bases). V was shortened by 2 bases and J by 0 bases, with 12 bases between the two germline ends. In germline, CDR1 is SGHKS, CDR2 YYEKEE (reference sequence). This CDR3 has 17 residues. CDR3 amino acids: CASSFIQGDSGANVLTF. The DNA of the CDR3 is TGTGCCAGCAGCTTTATACAGGGTGACTCTGGGGCCAACGTCCTGACTTTC.

The chain has TRBV20-1 and TRBJ1-3; D gene uncertain. This CDR3 is 15 amino acids long. Trimming took 5 bases from V and 0 from J, leaving 14 bases between them. Germline V gene lookup returns CDR1 DFQATT and CDR2 SNEGSKA (reference sequence). CDR3 amino acids: CSAASDLSSGNTIYF. In DNA, the CDR3 is TGCAGTGCTGCCAGTGACCTAAGCTCTGGAAACACCATATATTTT.

Ten or more counts support this clonotype. This chain connects TRBV7-9 to TRBJ1-1, with a tentative D call TRBD1 (5 bases). V lost 3 bases to trimming and J lost 7 bases, with 15 bases between them. The CDR3 has 14 residues. Per germline, CDR1 SEHNR and CDR2 FQNEAQ (reference sequence). The CDR3 region has the DNA TGTGCCAGCAGCTTCGGGCAGGGCAATAGTGAAGCTTTCTTT. Translation gives CASSFGQGNSEAFF.

This clonotype was observed many times. The rearrangement links TRBV4-1 to TRBJ2-7; possible D gene TRBD1, 5 bases. The CDR3 covers 16 residues. Trimming cost V 5 bases and J 4 bases, with 21 bases left between them. Per germline, CDR1 MGHRA and CDR2 YSYEKL. CDR3 loop: CASSSSVTGGVYEQYF. The CDR3 DNA sequence: TGCGCCAGCAGCTCCTCCGTCACAGGTGGAGTGTACGAGCAGTACTTC.

This clonotype has only a few counts. J is TRBJ2-2 and V is TRBV5-1, with D possibly TRBD1 on 6 matching bases. The CDR3 has 16 amino acids. Between the trimmed V and J ends, which lost 6 bases and 3 bases, there was a span of 18 bases. The V gene's germline CDR1 is SGHRS and CDR2 YFSETQ. The CDR3 sequence is CASTPGTTTYTGELFF. CDR3 in DNA: TGCGCCAGCACCCCCGGGACAACGACTTACACCGGGGAGCTGTTTTTT.

Of note for this clonotype: A clone one base away is much larger, so this may be a read error. This sequence joins TRBV7-3 and TRBJ2-2; D possibly corresponds to TRBD2 (5 bases). This CDR3 is built from 12 residues. The germline V gene has CDR1 SGHTA and CDR2 FQGTGA. As DNA, the CDR3 is TGTGCCAGCAGTATACGGGTCGGGGAGCTGCTTTTT. It translates to CASSIRVGELLF.

The J gene is TRBJ2-7, the V gene TRBV2; TRBD1 matches 9 bases. Germline V gene data show CDR1 as SNHLY and CDR2 as FYNNEI. The junction had 11 bases not matched to a gene; V was cut back by 8 bases and J by 6 bases. This CDR3 is built from 14 residues. The CDR3 region is CASGPGQGLSEQYF. The CDR3 DNA is TGTGCCAGCGGGCCGGGACAGGGACTTTCCGAGCAGTACTTC.

This chain joins TRBV7-9 and TRBJ2-5; D is unclear. The V and J ends lost 3 bases and 6 bases respectively, with 11 bases between them. The CDR3 runs 13 residues. Germline loops: CDR1 SEHNR, CDR2 FQNEAQ (reference sequence). The CDR3 reads CASSLGYNQTQYF. Written as DNA, the CDR3 is TGTGCCAGCAGCTTGGGATATAACCAGACCCAGTACTTC.

The sample holds many counts of this clonotype. This chain connects TRBV7-8 to TRBJ2-7; possible D gene TRBD2, 5 bases. The V gene's germline CDR1 is SGHVS and CDR2 FQNEAQ. V was shortened by 5 bases and J by 5 bases, with 19 bases between the two germline ends. This CDR3 region has 15 residues. The CDR3 DNA sequence: TGTGCCAGCAGCCGAATGAGGGTAGAAGTCCACGAGCAGTACTTC. Translated, it gives CASSRMRVEVHEQYF.

The V gene is TRBV20-1, the J gene TRBJ2-3; tentative D call: TRBD2 (7 bases). Trimming took off 4 bases at V and 1 base at J, with 12 bases between the two ends. The CDR3 spans 14 residues. CDR1 is DFQATT, CDR2 SNEGSKA, per germline (reference sequence). The DNA of the CDR3 is TGCAGTGCTATGGCGGGGGCCCGCACAGATACGCAGTATTTT. As protein: CSAMAGARTDTQYF.